The clone carrying this TCR beta chain has a single count. The data stem from a study of blood T cell repertoires in COVID-19. V gave up 3 bases and J gave up 4 bases, with 15 bases separating them. Germline V CDR1 and CDR2: DFQATT, SNEGSKA (reference sequence). The length of the CDR3 is 15 residues. Only in-frame clones appear in the TCRdb table, and some are missing; sequencing was by immunoSEQ multiplex PCR. The repertoire holds 200,000 to 300,000 clones, with around 90% as singletons. This sequence was found in a man aged 25-45 years with COVID-19, enrolled during active disease. The sequencing input was peripheral blood. The gene calls are TRBV20-1 and TRBJ2-2, with a weak D call TRBD1 (6 bases). CDR3 loop: CSASSGRGGTGELFF. CDR3 coding DNA: TGCAGTGCTAGTTCCGGGCGAGGGGGCACCGGGGAGCTGTTTTTT.